This is a list of T cell receptor beta chains from one sample in a study of long-term antiretroviral therapy in people with HIV. Profiled with immunoSEQ multiplex PCR; TCRdb holds only in-frame clones, not every one. This table holds roughly 39,000 clones, 86% found once. The sequencing here drew on unsorted PBMCs, taken just before starting antiretroviral therapy. The receptors stem from a woman between 18 and 29 years old with HIV. CDR3s include the opening cysteine and the closing phenylalanine or tryptophan. The D gene is left open where the match is weak. Expanded clones are given a class, and other clones once, few, many or no size at all.

D gene	CDR3 length	J gene	V gene	clone size	CDR3 protein	CDR3 DNA
NA	16	TRBJ1-1	TRBV28	NA	CASSIRTFTGITEAFF	TGTGCCAGCAGTATCCGAACGTTCACAGGCATCACTGAAGCTTTCTTT
TRBD2	16	TRBJ2-7	TRBV4-1	NA	CASSQVTSGSSYEQYF	TGCGCCAGCAGCCAGGTGACTAGCGGATCCTCCTACGAGCAGTACTTC
TRBD2	19	TRBJ2-5	TRBV4-2	NA	CASSQHIGLGTSVQETQYF	TGTGCCAGCAGCCAGCATATAGGACTGGGGACTAGCGTCCAAGAGACCCAGTACTTC
NA	12	TRBJ2-7	TRBV5-6	NA	CASSSMPNEQYF	TGTGCCAGCAGCTCTATGCCTAACGAGCAGTACTTC
NA	13	TRBJ1-4	TRBV5-4	NA	CASSLSYQGKLFF	TGTGCCAGCAGCCTGAGTTACCAGGGAAAACTGTTTTTT
NA	12	TRBJ2-3	TRBV5-4	NA	CASSSRSYTQYF	TGTGCCAGCAGCTCTCGCAGCTATACGCAGTATTTT
NA	14	TRBJ2-3	TRBV7-3	NA	CASSPEGGTDTQYF	TGTGCCAGCAGTCCCGAGGGGGGCACAGATACGCAGTATTTT
NA	16	TRBJ1-3	TRBV28	NA	CASSRTDGLIGNTIYF	TGTGCCAGCAGTCGCACCGACGGCCTAATAGGAAACACCATATATTTT
NA	11	TRBJ1-1	TRBV7-2	NA	CASSLGYQAFF	TGTGCCAGCAGCTTAGGATACCAAGCTTTCTTT
NA	15	TRBJ2-1	TRBV28	NA	CASNGGARLYNEQFF	TGTGCCAGCAACGGAGGGGCCCGACTCTACAATGAGCAGTTCTTC
NA	14	TRBJ1-1	TRBV7-8	NA	CASSLTGGWTEAFF	TGTGCCAGCAGCCTGACGGGGGGCTGGACTGAAGCTTTCTTT
NA	16	TRBJ1-6	TRBV18	NA	CASSPMVGGINSPLHF	TGTGCCAGCTCACCAATGGTCGGTGGTATTAATTCACCCCTCCACTTT
NA	14	TRBJ2-1	TRBV7-9	once	CASGSGGFDNEQFF	TGTGCCAGCGGTTCAGGGGGGTTCGACAATGAGCAGTTCTTC
NA	15	TRBJ2-1	TRBV2	once	CASSERGEGYNEQFF	TGTGCCAGCAGTGAACGAGGGGAAGGTTACAATGAGCAGTTCTTC
TRBD2	15	TRBJ2-1	TRBV5-6	once	CASSLVREGYNEQFF	TGTGCCAGCAGCTTGGTTCGGGAGGGCTACAATGAGCAGTTCTTC
TRBD2	18	TRBJ2-7	TRBV13	NA	CASSFSTRGLAGSYEQYF	TGTGCCAGCAGCTTTTCTACTCGGGGCCTAGCGGGATCCTACGAGCAGTACTTC
NA	16	TRBJ2-7	TRBV7-2	NA	CASSKTGSGLTYEQYF	TGTGCCAGCAGCAAAACAGGTTCGGGACTCACCTACGAGCAGTACTTC
NA	14	TRBJ2-7	TRBV7-2	once	CASSPRLVPYEQYF	TGTGCCAGCAGCCCAAGACTAGTCCCCTACGAGCAGTACTTC
TRBD2	17	TRBJ2-3	TRBV6-1	once	CASSEGAGEFVADTQYF	TGTGCCAGCAGTGAAGGGGCGGGAGAATTTGTCGCAGATACGCAGTATTTT
NA	14	TRBJ1-1	TRBV19	NA	CATHQRGMNTEAFF	TGTGCCACCCATCAACGAGGCATGAACACTGAAGCTTTCTTT
NA	14	TRBJ2-1	TRBV28	NA	CASRYRSSYNEQFF	TGTGCCAGCAGGTATCGGAGCTCCTACAATGAGCAGTTCTTC
NA	14	TRBJ2-1	TRBV9	NA	CASSVRWEVNEQFF	TGTGCCAGCAGCGTTAGGTGGGAGGTCAATGAGCAGTTCTTC
NA	13	TRBJ2-1	TRBV18	NA	CASSPPDYNEQFF	TGTGCCAGCTCACCACCTGATTACAATGAGCAGTTCTTC
NA	13	TRBJ1-2	TRBV6-1	NA	CASSLGQAGGYTF	TGTGCCAGCAGTCTAGGACAAGCTGGTGGCTACACCTTC
TRBD2	15	TRBJ2-7	TRBV7-6	NA	CASSRGTSGNYEQYF	TGTGCCAGCAGCCGGGGAACTAGCGGGAACTACGAGCAGTACTTC
NA	14	TRBJ2-3	TRBV28	once	CATSRAGRTDTQYF	TGTGCCACCTCCCGCGCGGGACGCACAGATACGCAGTATTTT
TRBD1	19	TRBJ2-4	TRBV11-1	NA	CASSEGQARAVSTKNIQYF	TGTGCCAGCAGCGAGGGACAGGCGAGGGCAGTCAGTACCAAAAACATTCAGTACTTC
NA	13	TRBJ1-1	TRBV28	NA	CASSLDDISEAFF	TGTGCCAGCAGTTTAGATGACATTTCTGAAGCTTTCTTT
NA	15	TRBJ2-7	TRBV9	NA	CASSQVAANGYEQYF	TGTGCCAGCAGCCAGGTGGCAGCTAACGGCTACGAGCAGTACTTC
NA	12	TRBJ2-3	TRBV18	NA	CASSPLGDTQYF	TGTGCCAGCTCACCACTGGGGGATACGCAGTATTTT
NA	14	TRBJ2-2	TRBV7-3	NA	CASSFKGLGGELFF	TGTGCCAGCAGCTTTAAGGGGCTCGGCGGGGAGCTGTTTTTT
NA	18	TRBJ2-5	TRBV7-8	NA	CASSLGTRGSPKAETQYF	TGTGCCAGCAGCTTAGGAACAAGGGGGAGTCCGAAGGCGGAGACCCAGTACTTC
NA	15	TRBJ2-3	TRBV6-5	NA	CASRQTRNRADTQYF	TGTGCCAGCAGACAAACCCGAAACCGGGCGGATACGCAGTATTTT
TRBD1	18	TRBJ1-5	TRBV19	NA	CASSHRTGGGDGNQPQHF	TGTGCCAGCTCTCATCGAACAGGGGGCGGGGATGGTAATCAGCCCCAGCATTTT
NA	13	TRBJ2-1	TRBV12-5	NA	CASGWDENGKQFF	TGTGCTAGTGGTTGGGACGAGAATGGGAAGCAGTTCTTC
NA	14	TRBJ2-7	TRBV27	NA	CASSLSSGPYEQYF	TGTGCCAGCAGTTTATCTTCGGGACCCTACGAGCAGTACTTC
TRBD2	15	TRBJ2-5	TRBV9	NA	CASSVGPGGRETQYF	TGTGCCAGCAGCGTAGGTCCGGGAGGGCGGGAGACCCAGTACTTC
NA	11	TRBJ2-1	TRBV14	few	CASSLFHEQFF	TGTGCCAGCAGCCTTTTTCATGAGCAGTTCTTC
NA	16	TRBJ2-5	TRBV4-3	NA	CASSQVSVGGKETQYF	TGCGCCAGCAGCCAAGTTTCAGTGGGAGGTAAAGAGACCCAGTACTTC
NA	12	TRBJ1-1	TRBV27	NA	CASSRGDTEAFF	TGTGCCAGCAGTAGGGGAGACACTGAAGCTTTCTTT